This note documents a single T cell receptor (beta chain) sequence. Its antigen is not identified. This entry belongs to a study of yellow fever vaccine responses in identical twins. There are 14 residues in the CDR3. V shed 5 bases, J shed 10 bases, and the junction held 12 bases outside the gene matches. The V gene's germline CDR1 is LNHDA and CDR2 SQIVND (reference sequence). TCRdb recomputed calls from the RT-PCR reads with MiXCR, one row per CDR3 protein. The sample includes 20,000 or so distinct CDR3 sequences, about 65% seen only once; the top ten take less than 3%. General study findings and limits: A vaccine T cell response that seemed partly convergent and partly personalized was reported in twins.

The chain carries TRBV19 and TRBJ1-2; 8 bases are shared with TRBD1. This clonotype originated in a woman younger than 35 who received the yellow fever vaccine. The source material was T cells from blood (PBMCs), unsorted or a sorted subset (not recorded which), sampled before or after yellow fever vaccination (not recorded which). The CDR3 coding sequence is TGTGCCAGTAGTCCACAGGGGGACGGAGCTGACTACACCTTC. It codes for CASSPQGDGADYTF. Full variable domain (outside the CDR3, taken from reference TRBV19 and TRBJ1-2): DGGITQSPKYLFRKEGQNVTLSCEQNLNHDAMYWYRQDPGQGLRLIYYSQIVNDFQKGDIAEGYSVSREKKESFPLTVTSAQKNPTAFYLCASSPQGDGADYTFGSGTRLTVV.